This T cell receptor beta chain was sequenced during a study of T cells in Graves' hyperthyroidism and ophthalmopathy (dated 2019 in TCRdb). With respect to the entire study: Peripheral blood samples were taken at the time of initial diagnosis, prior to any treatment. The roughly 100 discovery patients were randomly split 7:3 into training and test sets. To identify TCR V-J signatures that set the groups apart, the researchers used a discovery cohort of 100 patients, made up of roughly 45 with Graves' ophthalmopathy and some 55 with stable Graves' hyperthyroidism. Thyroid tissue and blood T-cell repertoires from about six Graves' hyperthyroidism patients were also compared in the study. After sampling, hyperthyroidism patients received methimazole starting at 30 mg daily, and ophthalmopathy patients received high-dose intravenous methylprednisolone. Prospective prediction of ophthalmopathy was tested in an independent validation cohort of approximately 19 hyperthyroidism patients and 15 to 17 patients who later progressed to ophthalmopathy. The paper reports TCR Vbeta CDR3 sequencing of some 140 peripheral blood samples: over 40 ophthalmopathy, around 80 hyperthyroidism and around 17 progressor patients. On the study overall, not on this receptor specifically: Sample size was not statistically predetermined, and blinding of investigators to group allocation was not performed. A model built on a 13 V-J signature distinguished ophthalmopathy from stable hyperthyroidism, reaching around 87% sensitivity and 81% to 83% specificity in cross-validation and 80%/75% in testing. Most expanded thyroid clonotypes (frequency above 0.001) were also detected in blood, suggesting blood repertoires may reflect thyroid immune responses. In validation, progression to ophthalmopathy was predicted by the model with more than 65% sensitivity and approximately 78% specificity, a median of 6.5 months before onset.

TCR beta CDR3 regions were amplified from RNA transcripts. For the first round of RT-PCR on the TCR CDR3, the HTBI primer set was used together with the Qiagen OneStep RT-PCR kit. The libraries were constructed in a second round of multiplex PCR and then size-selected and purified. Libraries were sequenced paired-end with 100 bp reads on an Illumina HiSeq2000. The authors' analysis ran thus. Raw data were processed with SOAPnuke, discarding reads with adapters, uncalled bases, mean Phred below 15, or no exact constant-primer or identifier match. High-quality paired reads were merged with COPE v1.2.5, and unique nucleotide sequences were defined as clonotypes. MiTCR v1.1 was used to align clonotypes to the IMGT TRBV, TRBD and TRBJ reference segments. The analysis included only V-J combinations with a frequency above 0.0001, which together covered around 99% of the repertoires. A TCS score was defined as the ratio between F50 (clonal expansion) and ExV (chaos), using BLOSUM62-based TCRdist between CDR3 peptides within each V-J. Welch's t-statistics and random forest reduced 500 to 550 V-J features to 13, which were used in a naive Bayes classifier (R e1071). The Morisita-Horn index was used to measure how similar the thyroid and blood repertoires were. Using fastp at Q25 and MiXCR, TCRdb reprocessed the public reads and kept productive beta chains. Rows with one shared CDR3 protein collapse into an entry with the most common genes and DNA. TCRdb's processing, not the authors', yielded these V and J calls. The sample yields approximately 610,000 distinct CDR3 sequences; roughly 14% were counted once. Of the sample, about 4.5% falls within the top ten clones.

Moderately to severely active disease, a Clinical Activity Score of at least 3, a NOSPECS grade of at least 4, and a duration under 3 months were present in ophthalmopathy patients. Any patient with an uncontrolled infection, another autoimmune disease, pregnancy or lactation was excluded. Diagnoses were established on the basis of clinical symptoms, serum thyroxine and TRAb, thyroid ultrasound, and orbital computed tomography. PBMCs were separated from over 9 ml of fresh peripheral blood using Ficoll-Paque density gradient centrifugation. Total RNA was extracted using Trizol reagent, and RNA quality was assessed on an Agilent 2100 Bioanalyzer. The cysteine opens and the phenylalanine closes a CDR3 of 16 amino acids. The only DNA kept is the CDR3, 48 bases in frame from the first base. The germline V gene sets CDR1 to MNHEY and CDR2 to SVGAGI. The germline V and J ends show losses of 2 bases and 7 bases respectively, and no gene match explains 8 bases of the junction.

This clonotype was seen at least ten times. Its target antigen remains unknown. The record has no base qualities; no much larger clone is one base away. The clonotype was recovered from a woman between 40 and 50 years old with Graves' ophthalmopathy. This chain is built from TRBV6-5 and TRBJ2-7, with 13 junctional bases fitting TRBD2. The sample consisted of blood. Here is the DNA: TGTGCCAGCAGTTACACGCCCGGACTAGCGGGAGTTGAGCAGTACTTC. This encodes CASSYTPGLAGVEQYF.